The clone carrying this T cell receptor (beta chain) was counted at least ten times. Its antigen is still unknown. This record comes from a study of breast tumors, draining lymph nodes, adjacent tissues. Points from the study as a whole: Tumors had less TCR diversity than lymph nodes, more than nontumor tissue. Data fit most tumor T cells coming from lymph node, expanding in tumor.

Germline CDR1 LGHNA, CDR2 YNFKEQ. The CDR3 is made up of 19 amino acids. The V and J ends lost 1 base and 0 bases respectively, with 16 bases between them. A single record per CDR3 protein comes from TCRdb applying MiXCR to the multiplex PCR reads. The data hold 20,000 to 30,000 distinct CDR3 sequences, with around 25% observed a single time. The chain recombines TRBV4-2 with TRBJ2-6, with a tentative D call TRBD1 (6 bases). The sequence was obtained from a female donor with breast cancer. Some clones in this sample may be carry-over from other donors' samples. The sample was breast tumor tissue. As DNA, the CDR3 is TGTGCCAGCAGCCAAGTAGGAGCAGGGGCGAGCTCTGGGGCCAACGTCCTGACTTTC. Encoded protein: CASSQVGAGASSGANVLTF.